These 11 T cell receptor beta chains were all obtained from the same sample, sequenced in a study of monozygotic twins with inflammatory bowel disease (dated by TCRdb to about 2019). The method was 5' RACE. Sequencing relied on an Illumina HiSeq 2500. After reprocessing by TCRdb, each CDR3 protein sequence is one entry, and no DNA is given. For this sample, the table gives some 300,000 distinct CDR3 sequences. The ten most abundant clones make up approximately 5.4% of the sample. What was sequenced was blood. These receptors all stem from a human donor with ulcerative colitis or Crohn's disease, or a healthy co-twin of an affected twin (not recorded which).

V and J are TRBV12-3 or TRBV12-4 and TRBJ1-3; there is no DNA to check the TCRdb D call of TRBD1. The CDR3 contains 12 residues. The CDR3 protein is CASNRAGNTIYF.

The chain joins TRBV5-5 to TRBJ2-1; TCRdb selects TRBD1, and the lack of DNA leaves this call unchecked. The CDR3 consists of 17 residues. Germline CDR1 SGHKS, CDR2 YYEKEE (reference sequence). CDR3 sequence: CASSSQAGVSSYNEQFF.

J is TRBJ1-5 and V is TRBV5-5. Germline CDR1 reads SGHKS; CDR2 reads YYEKEE (reference sequence). The CDR3 length is 15 residues. The chain's CDR3 is CASSLGIISNQPQHF.

The V gene is TRBV18, the J gene TRBJ2-1; TCRdb lists TRBD2, though no DNA is available to test this call. The CDR3 runs to 17 residues. The germline CDR1 and CDR2 sequences are KGHSH and LQKENI. CDR3 protein: CASSPPRGAGPYNEQFF.

This rearrangement joins TRBV6-4 to TRBJ2-5; TCRdb lists TRBD1, though no DNA is available to test this call. CDR1 and CDR2 (germline): MRHNA, SNTAGT. This CDR3 spans 12 amino acids. Here the CDR3 reads CASDRAGETQYF.

The chain couples TRBV7-6 to TRBJ2-7. Germline V gene lookup returns CDR1 SGHVS and CDR2 FNYEAQ. The CDR3 covers 15 residues. CDR3: CASSFDTAASYEQYF.

The J gene is TRBJ2-3, the V gene TRBV20-1. The germline V gene encodes CDR1 DFQATT and CDR2 SNEGSKA (reference sequence). CDR3 length equals 14 residues. This chain's CDR3 is CSARRPDSTDTQYF.

The chain combines TRBV18 with TRBJ1-1. The germline V gene has CDR1 KGHSH and CDR2 LQKENI. This CDR3 has 12 amino acids. The CDR3 loop is CASSAMNTEAFF.

The chain links TRBV21-1 to TRBJ2-7. TRBV21-1 is designated a pseudogene. CDR3 length equals 14 residues. The CDR3 loop is CASSPLGLSYEQYF.

The genes are TRBV6-1 and TRBJ1-2; the TCRdb call, TRBD1, lacks DNA for checking. This CDR3 has 15 amino acids. CDR1 and CDR2 from the germline V gene are MNHNS and SASEGT. The CDR3 reads CASRDQGSWNYGYTF.

The chain couples TRBV28 to TRBJ2-7; TCRdb picks TRBD2, but there is no DNA to check that call. The germline gives CDR1 MDHEN, CDR2 SYDVKM. The CDR3 totals 16 residues. CDR3: CASSQIGTSGPYEQYF.